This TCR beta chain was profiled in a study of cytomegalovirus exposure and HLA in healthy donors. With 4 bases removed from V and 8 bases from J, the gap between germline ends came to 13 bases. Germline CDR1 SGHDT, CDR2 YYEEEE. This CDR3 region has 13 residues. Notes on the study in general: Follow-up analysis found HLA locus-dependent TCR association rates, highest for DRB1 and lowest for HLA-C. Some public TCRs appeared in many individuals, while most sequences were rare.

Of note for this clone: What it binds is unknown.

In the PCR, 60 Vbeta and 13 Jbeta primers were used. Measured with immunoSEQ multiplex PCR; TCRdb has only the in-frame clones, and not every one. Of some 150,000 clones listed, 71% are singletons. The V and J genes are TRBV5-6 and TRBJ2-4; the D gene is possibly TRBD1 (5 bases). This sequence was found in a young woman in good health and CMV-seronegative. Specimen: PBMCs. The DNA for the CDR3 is TGTGCCAGCAGCCCCAGGGATCTAGACATTCAGTACTTC. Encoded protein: CASSPRDLDIQYF.